This TCR beta chain is from a study of T-cell reconstitution after alpha-beta-depleted transplantation in children. The table lists this clonotype with a few counts. CDR1 and CDR2 (germline): LGHDT, YNNKEL (reference sequence). The CDR3 spans 14 residues. The ends were cut back, 5 bases at V and 8 bases at J, with 16 bases in the middle. Unique molecular identifiers were used to barcode this TCRbeta library. From the PCR reads, TCRdb called clonotypes with MiXCR, one entry per CDR3 protein. The sample holds about 420,000 distinct CDR3 sequences, approximately 10% seen once. The specimen was PBMCs from the stem cell graft donor, collected from the stem cell graft. V and J are TRBV3-1 and TRBJ2-1; possibly TRBD2 for D (6 bases). This TCR came from a human donor who donated a stem cell graft to a child with acute myeloid leukemia. In DNA form, the CDR3 reads TGTGCCAGCAGCGCACCGGGACTTGTATATGAGCAGTTCTTC. It specifies CASSAPGLVYEQFF.